Below, 32 T cell receptor beta chains from the same sample are listed, as sequenced in a study of OX40 agonist ivuxolimab in advanced cancers. Method: immunoSEQ multiplex PCR; TCRdb's copy keeps in-frame clones and lacks some. The sample comprises nearly 45,000 clones, more than 75% of which are singletons, and over 14% rests with the top ten. The material was CD4+ or CD8+ T cells sorted from blood, obtained in a trial of the OX40 agonist ivuxolimab. The origin of the receptors is an adult with an advanced solid tumor such as melanoma, head and neck, liver or kidney cancer.

V is TRBV25-1 and J is TRBJ1-2; TRBD1 is a possible D gene (6 bases). Trimming removed 6 bases at V and 2 bases at J, with 22 bases between. Germline CDR1 MGHDK, CDR2 SYGVNS. This CDR3 comprises 17 residues. The CDR3 region has the DNA TGTGCCAGCAGGCCCTCTCTTAGAGGGGGGCCGAACTATGGCTACACCTTC. Amino acids: CASRPSLRGGPNYGYTF.

For this clone: A much larger clone differs from this one at a single base, so this may be a read error. V gene TRBV29-1 combines with J gene TRBJ1-2; D is perhaps TRBD1 (5 bases). This CDR3 contains 11 residues. Germline loops: CDR1 SQVTM, CDR2 ANQGSEA. The CDR3 nucleotides read TGCAGCGTTGCAGGGTTGGATGGCCACACCTTC. It codes for CSVAGLDGHTF.

This chain connects TRBV11-2 to TRBJ2-3, with 9 bases that match TRBD1. The CDR3 extends over 18 amino acids. The V gene end was trimmed by 0 bases and the J gene end by 2 bases; junction bases not matched to a gene: 9. Germline-derived CDR1 and CDR2 are SGHAT and FQNNGV. CDR3 DNA: TGTGCCAGCAGCTTAGACCGCCCCGGGACAGGGATCACAGATACGCAGTATTTT. Translation gives CASSLDRPGTGITDTQYF.

As to this clone: This CDR3 is also generated by other DNA sequences in the sample. V gene TRBV15 combines with J gene TRBJ2-1, with D possibly matching TRBD1 (6 bases). This CDR3 is 13 amino acids long. The V and J ends lost 0 bases and 7 bases respectively, with 7 bases between them. Germline V lookup: CDR1 LNHNV, CDR2 YYDKDF (reference sequence). CDR3 protein: CATSRDRGNEQFF. As DNA, the CDR3 is TGTGCCACCAGCAGAGATAGGGGGAATGAGCAGTTCTTC. The entire variable domain, with the rest obtained from reference TRBV15 and TRBJ2-1, is as follows: DAMVIQNPRYQVTQFGKPVTLSCSQTLNHNVMYWYQQKSSQAPKLLFHYYDKDFNNEADTPDNFQSRRPNTSFCFLDIRSPGLGDTAMYLCATSRDRGNEQFFGPGTRLTVL.

This chain joins TRBV5-6 and TRBJ2-7, with TRBD1 as a possible D gene (5 bases). Germline loops: CDR1 SGHDT, CDR2 YYEEEE. Trimming took off 0 bases at V and 4 bases at J, with 8 bases between the two ends. This CDR3 has 13 amino acids. Here the CDR3 reads CASSLGQHYEQYF. The CDR3 nucleotides are TGTGCCAGCAGCTTGGGACAGCATTACGAGCAGTACTTC.

The V call is TRBV28, the J call TRBJ1-5; D call uncertain. This CDR3 region has 15 residues. The V gene lost 7 bases and the J gene lost 6 bases, with 19 bases spanning the gap. Germline CDR1 is MDHEN and CDR2 is SYDVKM. The CDR3 reads CASIPSGSLGQPQHF. DNA of the CDR3: TGTGCCAGCATTCCGTCGGGCAGTCTAGGTCAGCCCCAGCATTTT.

This clone has a handful of counts. The V call is TRBV27, the J call TRBJ2-1; no clear D. This CDR3 region has 15 residues. With 3 bases removed from V and 6 bases from J, the gap between germline ends came to 15 bases. CDR1 is MNHEY, CDR2 SMNVEV, per germline (reference sequence). The CDR3 loop reads CASSFSRMSVNEQFF. The CDR3 bases are TGTGCCAGCAGTTTTTCTAGAATGTCGGTCAATGAGCAGTTCTTC.

The chain is built from TRBV6-1 and TRBJ2-3; 12 nucleotides line up with TRBD2. The CDR3 length is 18 residues. Looked up from germline, CDR1 is MNHNS and CDR2 is SASEGT. Germline trimming cut 3 bases from V and 1 base from J; bases unmatched to any gene: 8. The CDR3 loop reads CASSEVLAGGPGTDTQYF. DNA of the CDR3: TGTGCCAGCAGTGAGGTGCTAGCGGGAGGGCCGGGCACAGATACGCAGTATTTT.

This clone was found a few times. The V gene is TRBV6-4, the J gene TRBJ2-1, with D perhaps matching TRBD1 (5 bases). The V gene lost 10 bases and the J gene lost 5 bases, with 12 bases spanning the gap. CDR3 length equals 12 residues. CDR1 and CDR2 (germline): MRHNA, SNTAGT. CDR3 protein: CAKRQYDNEQFF. The CDR3 DNA is TGTGCCAAGAGACAGTACGACAATGAGCAGTTCTTC.

DNA for the CDR3: TGTGCCAGCAGTTACGGGGTTAGGGACGAGCAGTACTTC. Its protein is CASSYGVRDEQYF. The rearrangement uses TRBV6-5 and TRBJ2-7; D gene uncertain. The CDR3 totals 13 residues. The V gene's germline CDR1 is MNHEY and CDR2 SVGAGI. Trimming removed 2 bases from V and 5 bases from J, with 10 bases in between.

The gene calls are TRBV10-2 and TRBJ2-7; D is uncertain. The V gene's germline CDR1 is WSHSY and CDR2 SAAADI. The CDR3 length is 12 residues. V lost 1 base to trimming and J lost 5 bases, with 6 bases between them. The CDR3 loop is CASSEFSHEQYF. Written as DNA, the CDR3 is TGCGCCAGCAGTGAGTTTTCGCACGAGCAGTACTTC.

This chain connects TRBV4-1 to TRBJ2-5; 8 nucleotides line up with TRBD2. Germline CDR1 MGHRA, CDR2 YSYEKL. This CDR3 spans 16 amino acids. V lost 0 bases and J lost 5; bases outside the gene matches: 8. CDR3 nucleotide sequence: TGCGCCAGCAGCCAAGATTGGGCGGGAGGCGGGGAGACCCAGTACTTC. Translating gives CASSQDWAGGGETQYF.

CDR3 sequence: CSVVGPGGTDTQYF. Here the CDR3 DNA reads TGCAGCGTTGTGGGGCCGGGAGGCACAGATACGCAGTATTTT. V gene TRBV29-1 combines with J gene TRBJ2-3; D possibly corresponds to TRBD2 (6 bases). Germline loops: CDR1 SQVTM, CDR2 ANQGSEA. The CDR3 extends over 14 amino acids. Trimming took 4 bases from V and 1 from J, leaving 12 bases between them.

The chain recombines TRBV15 with TRBJ2-5; the match to TRBD2 covers 7 bases. CDR1 is LNHNV and CDR2 is YYDKDF in the germline V gene (reference sequence). Trimming at V came to 3 bases and at J to 5 bases, leaving 3 bases not matched to a gene. The CDR3 spans 13 residues. CDR3 in amino acids: CATSSREEETQYF. CDR3 nucleotide sequence: TGTGCCACCAGCAGCCGGGAGGAGGAGACCCAGTACTTC. Full variable domain (remainder filled in from reference TRBV15 and TRBJ2-5): DAMVIQNPRYQVTQFGKPVTLSCSQTLNHNVMYWYQQKSSQAPKLLFHYYDKDFNNEADTPDNFQSRRPNTSFCFLDIRSPGLGDTAMYLCATSSREEETQYFGPGTRLLVL.

Turning to this clone: The sample has other DNA sequences that encode this CDR3 too. The chain employs TRBV5-6 and TRBJ2-7, with D perhaps being TRBD1 or TRBD2 (5 bases each). The V and J ends lost 0 bases and 2 bases respectively, with 9 bases between them. This CDR3 spans 14 amino acids. Germline loops: CDR1 SGHDT, CDR2 YYEEEE. The CDR3 sequence is CASSLGRGPYEQYF. The CDR3 DNA reads as TGTGCCAGCAGCTTGGGTCGGGGACCCTACGAGCAGTACTTC.

The chain is built from TRBV5-6 and TRBJ1-6, with a weak D call TRBD1 (6 bases). This CDR3 is 14 amino acids long. The germline CDR1 and CDR2 sequences are SGHDT and YYEEEE. V lost 2 bases and J lost 9, with 12 bases in between. DNA of the CDR3: TGTGCCAGCAGCTTAGGGACACTTGGTTCACCCCTCCACTTT. Translated, it gives CASSLGTLGSPLHF.

The chain couples TRBV11-2 to TRBJ2-2, with D hard to call. V was shortened by 5 bases and J by 9 bases, with 7 bases between the two germline ends. CDR1 is SGHAT and CDR2 is FQNNGV in the germline V gene. The CDR3 is 11 residues long. The CDR3 region is CASSPDRELFF. CDR3 DNA sequence: TGTGCCAGCAGCCCGGACCGGGAGCTGTTTTTT.

As to this clone: A read error may account for a junction end that differs from germline. The rearrangement uses TRBV6-5 and TRBJ2-2; D may be TRBD1 (5 bases). The CDR3 contains 14 residues. Germline V gene lookup returns CDR1 MNHEY and CDR2 SVGAGI. CDR3 nucleotide sequence: TGTGCCAGCAGCTACTTTAACCAGGGCGGGGAGCTGTTTTTT. Amino acids: CASSYFNQGGELFF.

This clone was picked up one time. The chain recombines TRBV28 with TRBJ2-3; D could derive from TRBD1 or TRBD2 (5 bases each). V gave up 3 bases and J gave up 3 bases, with 10 bases separating them. The germline V gene encodes CDR1 MDHEN and CDR2 SYDVKM. The CDR3 runs 14 residues. The CDR3 nucleotides are TGTGCCAGCAGTTTCGCCAGGGAGACAGATACGCAGTATTTT. Its protein is CASSFARETDTQYF. The full variable domain, rest sourced from reference TRBV28 and TRBJ2-3, is DVKVTQSSRYLVKRTGEKVFLECVQDMDHENMFWYRQDPGLGLRLIYFSYDVKMKEKGDIPEGYSVSREKKERFSLILESASTNQTSMYLCASSFARETDTQYFGPGTRLTVL.

V is TRBV7-9 and J is TRBJ1-6; 7 bases map to TRBD1. V lost 3 bases, J lost 3 bases, and 5 bases stayed unmatched. The CDR3 extends over 16 amino acids. Looked up from germline, CDR1 is SEHNR and CDR2 is FQNEAQ (reference sequence). CDR3 amino acids: CASSFTGDLYNSPLHF. The CDR3 DNA sequence: TGTGCCAGCAGCTTTACAGGGGATCTCTATAATTCACCCCTCCACTTT.

The J gene is TRBJ2-3, the V gene TRBV10-1; TRBD1 aligns across 7 bases. The CDR3 contains 15 residues. Germline CDR1 WNHNN, CDR2 SYGVQD (reference sequence). After removal of 0 bases from V and 3 bases from J, the junction contained 3 bases not matched to a gene. The chain's CDR3 is CASSESPGGTDTQYF. Here the CDR3 DNA reads TGCGCCAGCAGTGAGTCCCCAGGGGGAACAGATACGCAGTATTTT.

The genes are TRBV4-2 and TRBJ2-3, with TRBD2 matching 10 bases. The CDR3 has 18 residues. Germline V gene sequence: CDR1 LGHNA, CDR2 YNFKEQ. The J segment lost 3 bases and the V segment lost 1 base, leaving 10 bases of the junction unmatched. The CDR3 protein is CASSQGMSLAGVTDTQYF. DNA for the CDR3: TGTGCCAGCAGCCAAGGAATGAGTCTAGCGGGAGTGACAGATACGCAGTATTTT.

Here the CDR3 DNA reads TGTGCCAGCAGTGATGTCGGGGGGGGCACTGAAGCTTTCTTT. This codes for CASSDVGGGTEAFF. The chain joins TRBV6-1 to TRBJ1-1, with D possibly matching TRBD1 (5 bases). The V end was cut by 3 bases, the J end by 4 bases, with 12 bases between. The germline V gene has CDR1 MNHNS and CDR2 SASEGT. CDR3 length: 14 amino acids.

This chain uses TRBV7-9 with TRBJ2-7; TRBD1 matches at 8 bases. CDR3 length: 14 residues. Trimming at V came to 2 bases and at J to 5 bases, leaving 5 bases not matched to a gene. Germline assignment: CDR1 SEHNR and CDR2 FQNEAQ (reference sequence). The CDR3 is CASSLTDRVNEQYF. The CDR3 bases are TGTGCCAGCAGCTTAACGGACAGGGTAAACGAGCAGTACTTC.

V gene TRBV5-8 combines with J gene TRBJ1-1; 8 bases line up with TRBD1. Germline lookup yields CDR1 SGHTS and CDR2 YDEGEE. The junction had 13 bases not matched to a gene; V was cut back by 5 bases and J by 1 base. The CDR3 covers 17 residues. The CDR3 reads CASSLLRTGRWNTEAFF. The CDR3 DNA sequence: TGTGCCAGCAGTTTGCTGAGGACAGGGCGATGGAACACTGAAGCTTTCTTT.

The V gene is TRBV5-6, the J gene TRBJ2-7; D not resolved. Deletions cut 1 base from V and 2 bases from J, with 13 bases between. This CDR3 spans 15 amino acids. Germline V gene sequence: CDR1 SGHDT, CDR2 YYEEEE. CDR3: CASSLLARDTYEQYF. In nucleotides, the CDR3 is TGTGCCAGCAGCTTGTTGGCTAGAGATACCTACGAGCAGTACTTC.

The chain carries TRBV28 and TRBJ1-5, with D maybe TRBD1 (5 bases). V was cut by 6 bases and J by 7 bases, with 13 bases left in between. The CDR3 loop spans 13 amino acids. CDR1 and CDR2 from the germline V gene are MDHEN and SYDVKM. CDR3: CASSHFRDQPQHF. Here the CDR3 DNA reads TGTGCCAGCAGCCACTTCAGGGACCAGCCCCAGCATTTT.

This clone occurred once. This rearrangement joins TRBV11-3 to TRBJ2-1; D gene ambiguous. The germline V and J ends were trimmed by 5 bases and 5 bases, with 1 base remaining between them. This CDR3 has 10 amino acids. Germline CDR1 is SGHNT and CDR2 is YENEEA. CDR3 loop: CASSDNEQFF. The CDR3 nucleotides are TGTGCCAGCAGCGACAATGAGCAGTTCTTC.

The genes are TRBV7-2 and TRBJ2-2; a weak D match, TRBD1 (5 bases). CDR1 is SGHTA, CDR2 FQGNSA, per germline. This CDR3 has 13 residues. V lost 0 bases and J 6 bases, leaving 5 bases between the germline ends. The CDR3 bases are TGTGCCAGCAGCTTAGCAGGGGCCGGGGAGCTGTTTTTT. As protein: CASSLAGAGELFF.

This clone was seen just once. The CDR3 sequence: CASSFHTDTQYF. Written as DNA, the CDR3 is TGTGCCAGCAGTTTCCACACAGATACGCAGTATTTT. This chain connects TRBV28 to TRBJ2-3, with D uncertain. The CDR3 consists of 12 residues. V lost 3 bases and J lost 2, with 3 bases in between. Germline-derived CDR1 and CDR2 are MDHEN and SYDVKM. The whole variable domain, remainder taken from reference TRBV28 and TRBJ2-3, is DVKVTQSSRYLVKRTGEKVFLECVQDMDHENMFWYRQDPGLGLRLIYFSYDVKMKEKGDIPEGYSVSREKKERFSLILESASTNQTSMYLCASSFHTDTQYFGPGTRLTVL.

This chain connects TRBV7-6 to TRBJ2-5; TRBD1 aligns across 10 bases. Trimming removed 4 bases from V and 2 bases from J; junction bases left unmatched: 1. Germline CDR1 SGHVS, CDR2 FNYEAQ. The CDR3 is made up of 14 amino acids. Written as DNA, the CDR3 is TGTGCCAGCAGCTCGGGACAGGGGCAAGAGACCCAGTACTTC. This gives the protein CASSSGQGQETQYF.

This clone was counted a single time. The V gene is TRBV14, the J gene TRBJ2-7; D perhaps matches TRBD1 (6 bases). The CDR3 spans 16 residues. The V and J ends lost 3 bases and 7 bases respectively, with 22 bases between them. Germline CDR1 reads SGHDN; CDR2 reads FVKESK. DNA of the CDR3: TGTGCCAGCAGCCATCTCAAAACAGGGTCCTGGGGGGAGCAGTACTTC. This codes for CASSHLKTGSWGEQYF.